This TCR beta chain was recovered during a study of T-cell reconstitution after alpha-beta-depleted transplantation in children. TCRbeta library construction was performed incorporating unique molecular identifiers. Each CDR3 protein gets one entry after TCRdb re-called the PCR reads with MiXCR. The table has about 470,000 distinct CDR3 sequences, over 40% seen once. The table lists this clonotype with many counts. The germline CDR1 and CDR2 sequences are SQVTM and ANQGSEA. V was clipped by 6 bases and J by 4 bases; unmatched bases: 6. This CDR3 comprises 14 residues. Here the sequenced sample was PBMCs, taken before TCRalphabeta/CD19-depleted stem cell transplant. This sequence was found in a girl aged 2-10 years with aplastic anemia, due to receive a stem cell transplant. The chain couples TRBV29-1 to TRBJ2-5; 12 positions match TRBD1. The CDR3 protein is CSVAGTGGIETQYF. In DNA form, the CDR3 reads TGCAGCGTCGCCGGGACAGGGGGCATAGAGACCCAGTACTTC.